These T cell receptor beta chains were read from a single sample in a study of T cells in Graves' hyperthyroidism and ophthalmopathy. TCRdb re-called the multiplex PCR reads through MiXCR, storing one row per CDR3 protein. Seen here are about 560,000 distinct CDR3 sequences, approximately 15% observed once, and the top ten hold around 18%. Sequencing was performed on blood. These receptors came from a woman younger than 30 with Graves' hyperthyroidism. CDR3s include the opening cysteine and the closing phenylalanine or tryptophan. D genes are given only for firm matches. Clone sizes are given selectively: once, few, many, or a class where the clone is expanded.

abundance: .; d_gene: .; j_gene: TRBJ2-2; v_gene: TRBV18; CDR3aa: CASSLLGPQNTGELFF; CDR3nt: TGTGCCAGCTCTCTATTGGGACCACAGAACACCGGGGAGCTGTTTTTT
abundance: many; d_gene: TRBD2; j_gene: TRBJ2-2; v_gene: TRBV28; CDR3aa: CASRLGLAGLGTGELFF; CDR3nt: TGTGCCAGCAGACTTGGACTAGCGGGCCTAGGCACCGGGGAGCTGTTTTTT
abundance: many; d_gene: .; j_gene: TRBJ2-7; v_gene: TRBV27; CDR3aa: CASSLRAAGSSSYEQYF; CDR3nt: TGTGCCAGCAGTTTACGGGCTGCGGGGTCTAGCTCCTACGAGCAGTACTTC
abundance: few; d_gene: .; j_gene: TRBJ1-2; v_gene: TRBV7-9; CDR3aa: CASSPDSGGYTF; CDR3nt: TGTGCCAGCAGCCCGGACTCGGGAGGCTACACCTTC
abundance: many; d_gene: .; j_gene: TRBJ2-2; v_gene: TRBV2; CDR3aa: CASSRDILGELFF; CDR3nt: TGTGCCAGCAGCCGGGACATCCTCGGGGAGCTGTTTTTT
abundance: .; d_gene: .; j_gene: TRBJ2-5; v_gene: TRBV5-6; CDR3aa: CASSLLAPAGETQYF; CDR3nt: TGTGCCAGCAGCTTGTTGGCCCCCGCGGGGGAGACCCAGTACTTC
abundance: many; d_gene: .; j_gene: TRBJ2-1; v_gene: TRBV2; CDR3aa: CASSETTKSGSSYNEQFF; CDR3nt: TGTGCCAGCAGTGAAACCACAAAAAGCGGGTCGTCCTACAATGAGCAGTTCTTC
abundance: .; d_gene: .; j_gene: TRBJ2-5; v_gene: TRBV12-5; CDR3aa: CASGPDLQETQYF; CDR3nt: TGTGCTAGTGGCCCAGACCTACAAGAGACCCAGTACTTC
abundance: .; d_gene: .; j_gene: TRBJ2-6; v_gene: TRBV15; CDR3aa: CATSRPGSSGANVLTF; CDR3nt: TGTGCCACCAGCAGACCCGGTAGCTCTGGGGCCAACGTCCTGACTTTC
abundance: few; d_gene: TRBD2; j_gene: TRBJ2-4; v_gene: TRBV6-1; CDR3aa: CASSEVRLAGGGTKNIQYF; CDR3nt: TGTGCCAGCAGTGAAGTGCGGCTAGCGGGAGGGGGGACCAAAAACATTCAGTACTTC
abundance: many; d_gene: TRBD1; j_gene: TRBJ2-7; v_gene: TRBV7-2; CDR3aa: CASSLGGTGHYEQYF; CDR3nt: TGTGCCAGCAGCTTAGGGGGGACAGGGCACTACGAGCAGTACTTC
abundance: .; d_gene: .; j_gene: TRBJ1-1; v_gene: TRBV7-8; CDR3aa: CASSTRRAPMNTEAFF; CDR3nt: TGTGCCAGCAGCACCCGTCGGGCCCCTATGAACACTGAAGCTTTCTTT
abundance: few; d_gene: .; j_gene: TRBJ1-2; v_gene: TRBV6-5; CDR3aa: CASSYEAFYGYTF; CDR3nt: TGTGCCAGCAGTTATGAGGCCTTCTATGGCTACACCTTC
abundance: few; d_gene: .; j_gene: TRBJ2-7; v_gene: TRBV29-1; CDR3aa: CSVERGSEQYF; CDR3nt: TGCAGCGTTGAGAGAGGGTCCGAGCAGTACTTC
abundance: many; d_gene: TRBD2; j_gene: TRBJ2-1; v_gene: TRBV20-1; CDR3aa: CSAITSGRDEQFF; CDR3nt: TGCAGTGCTATAACTAGCGGGAGGGATGAGCAGTTCTTC
abundance: .; d_gene: .; j_gene: TRBJ2-7; v_gene: TRBV7-9; CDR3aa: CASSLARGVDEQYF; CDR3nt: TGTGCCAGCAGCTTGGCAAGGGGGGTCGACGAGCAGTACTTC
abundance: .; d_gene: .; j_gene: TRBJ2-7; v_gene: TRBV13; CDR3aa: CASSGPESYEQYF; CDR3nt: TGTGCCAGCAGCGGGCCAGAGTCCTACGAGCAGTACTTC
abundance: once; d_gene: .; j_gene: TRBJ2-7; v_gene: TRBV25-1; CDR3aa: CASSEWGVPEQYF; CDR3nt: TGTGCCAGCAGTGAATGGGGCGTACCGGAGCAGTACTTC
abundance: many; d_gene: TRBD2; j_gene: TRBJ2-3; v_gene: TRBV12-3/TRBV12-4; CDR3aa: CASSPLGAGGRDTQYF; CDR3nt: TGTGCCAGCAGCCCTCTTGGGGCGGGGGGCCGGGATACGCAGTATTTT
abundance: few; d_gene: TRBD1; j_gene: TRBJ2-6; v_gene: TRBV19; CDR3aa: CASSTTGTGSTGANVLTF; CDR3nt: TGTGCCAGTAGTACAACCGGGACAGGGAGTACTGGGGCCAACGTCCTGACTTTC
abundance: once; d_gene: .; j_gene: TRBJ1-2; v_gene: TRBV14; CDR3aa: CASSQADYGCTF; CDR3nt: TGTGCCAGCAGCCAAGCAGACTATGGCTGCACCTTC
abundance: few; d_gene: TRBD2; j_gene: TRBJ2-5; v_gene: TRBV29-1; CDR3aa: CSVEGGTSGDQETQYF; CDR3nt: TGCAGCGTTGAAGGAGGGACTAGCGGGGACCAAGAGACCCAGTACTTC
abundance: many; d_gene: TRBD1; j_gene: TRBJ2-5; v_gene: TRBV2; CDR3aa: CASRTGTGGKTQYF; CDR3nt: TGTGCCAGCAGGACCGGGACAGGGGGAAAGACCCAGTACTTC
abundance: .; d_gene: .; j_gene: TRBJ2-7; v_gene: TRBV9; CDR3aa: CASSVSALTYEQYF; CDR3nt: TGTGCCAGCAGCGTTAGCGCATTGACCTACGAGCAGTACTTC
abundance: many; d_gene: TRBD1; j_gene: TRBJ1-5; v_gene: TRBV3-1; CDR3aa: CASSPETGGGQPQHF; CDR3nt: TGTGCCAGCAGCCCAGAGACAGGGGGCGGGCAGCCCCAGCATTTT
abundance: few; d_gene: .; j_gene: TRBJ2-5; v_gene: TRBV2; CDR3aa: CASSASSTGGTQYF; CDR3nt: TGTGCCAGCAGTGCTAGCTCCACCGGAGGGACCCAGTACTTC
abundance: many; d_gene: .; j_gene: TRBJ1-6; v_gene: TRBV7-3; CDR3aa: CASSPAGGSNSPLHF; CDR3nt: TGTGCCAGCAGCCCCGCGGGAGGGAGTAATTCACCCCTCCACTTT
abundance: few; d_gene: .; j_gene: TRBJ2-3; v_gene: TRBV20-1; CDR3aa: CSARDSTADTQYF; CDR3nt: TGCAGTGCTAGAGATTCGACCGCAGATACGCAGTATTTT
abundance: many; d_gene: .; j_gene: TRBJ1-1; v_gene: TRBV2; CDR3aa: CASREVTGNTEAFF; CDR3nt: TGTGCCAGCAGGGAAGTGACAGGGAACACTGAAGCTTTCTTT
abundance: many; d_gene: TRBD1; j_gene: TRBJ1-5; v_gene: TRBV12-3/TRBV12-4; CDR3aa: CASSKTGGGQPQHF; CDR3nt: TGTGCCAGCAGCAAAACAGGGGGCGGACAGCCCCAGCATTTT
abundance: many; d_gene: .; j_gene: TRBJ2-1; v_gene: TRBV7-2; CDR3aa: CASRGGTGNEQFF; CDR3nt: TGTGCCAGCAGAGGCGGGACGGGCAATGAGCAGTTCTTC
abundance: .; d_gene: TRBD1; j_gene: TRBJ2-7; v_gene: TRBV6-2/TRBV6-3; CDR3aa: CASRNTGTGTYEQYF; CDR3nt: TGTGCCAGCAGAAACACCGGGACAGGGACCTACGAGCAGTACTTC
abundance: many; d_gene: .; j_gene: TRBJ2-7; v_gene: TRBV15; CDR3aa: CATSSGYEQYF; CDR3nt: TGTGCCACCAGCAGTGGTTACGAGCAGTACTTC
abundance: .; d_gene: .; j_gene: TRBJ1-2; v_gene: TRBV12-3/TRBV12-4; CDR3aa: CASSLRRTESYGYTF; CDR3nt: TGTGCCAGCAGTTTAAGGCGGACGGAGTCGTATGGCTACACCTTC
abundance: many; d_gene: .; j_gene: TRBJ2-4; v_gene: TRBV5-1; CDR3aa: CASSSSVGNIQYF; CDR3nt: TGCGCCAGCTCCAGTTCCGTGGGGAACATTCAGTACTTC
abundance: many; d_gene: TRBD2; j_gene: TRBJ2-1; v_gene: TRBV27; CDR3aa: CASSASGRAWDEQFF; CDR3nt: TGTGCCAGCAGTGCCAGCGGGAGGGCCTGGGATGAGCAGTTCTTC
abundance: few; d_gene: .; j_gene: TRBJ2-6; v_gene: TRBV30; CDR3aa: CAWTISGANVLTF; CDR3nt: TGTGCCTGGACCATATCTGGGGCCAACGTCCTGACTTTC
abundance: .; d_gene: .; j_gene: TRBJ1-2; v_gene: TRBV19; CDR3aa: CATGGSGYTF; CDR3nt: TGTGCCACCGGGGGGAGCGGCTACACCTTC
abundance: many; d_gene: .; j_gene: TRBJ2-3; v_gene: TRBV11-2; CDR3aa: CASSSGLFSSTDTQYF; CDR3nt: TGTGCCAGCAGCTCGGGACTTTTCTCTAGCACAGATACGCAGTATTTT
abundance: many; d_gene: TRBD2; j_gene: TRBJ2-1; v_gene: TRBV28; CDR3aa: CASSWASGSHEQFF; CDR3nt: TGTGCCAGCAGTTGGGCTAGCGGGAGCCATGAGCAGTTCTTC
abundance: .; d_gene: TRBD2; j_gene: TRBJ2-1; v_gene: TRBV7-9; CDR3aa: CASSPSSGREGRNEQFF; CDR3nt: TGTGCCAGCAGCCCATCCTCGGGGCGGGAGGGCCGTAATGAGCAGTTCTTC
abundance: many; d_gene: TRBD2; j_gene: TRBJ2-7; v_gene: TRBV20-1; CDR3aa: CSAREASGPYEQYF; CDR3nt: TGCAGTGCTAGAGAGGCTAGCGGGCCCTACGAGCAGTACTTC
abundance: .; d_gene: TRBD2; j_gene: TRBJ2-1; v_gene: TRBV4-3; CDR3aa: CASSHVLAGGNNDQFF; CDR3nt: TGCGCCAGCAGCCATGTGCTAGCGGGAGGCAACAATGATCAGTTCTTC
abundance: .; d_gene: TRBD1; j_gene: TRBJ1-5; v_gene: TRBV12-3/TRBV12-4; CDR3aa: CASSLKLGQGSFQPQHF; CDR3nt: TGTGCCAGCAGTTTAAAGTTGGGACAGGGAAGTTTTCAGCCCCAGCATTTT
abundance: many; d_gene: TRBD2; j_gene: TRBJ2-3; v_gene: TRBV6-1; CDR3aa: CASTRTSGFTDTQYF; CDR3nt: TGTGCCAGCACAAGGACTAGCGGCTTCACAGATACGCAGTATTTT
abundance: many; d_gene: TRBD2; j_gene: TRBJ2-1; v_gene: TRBV7-9; CDR3aa: CASSTSGRGNEQFF; CDR3nt: TGTGCCAGCAGCACTAGCGGTCGGGGGAATGAGCAGTTCTTC
abundance: few; d_gene: .; j_gene: TRBJ1-1; v_gene: TRBV19; CDR3aa: CASSKKPDTEAFF; CDR3nt: TGTGCCAGTAGCAAAAAACCGGACACTGAAGCTTTCTTT
abundance: .; d_gene: .; j_gene: TRBJ2-7; v_gene: TRBV10-3; CDR3aa: CAISPQTGNYEQYF; CDR3nt: TGTGCCATCAGTCCCCAAACCGGGAACTACGAGCAGTACTTC